Shown below are 10 T cell receptor beta chains from a single sample sequenced in a study of T cell repertoires in cytomegalovirus infection. From the reads, TCRdb called clonotypes with MiXCR, one entry per CDR3 protein. The sample records 680,000 or so distinct CDR3 sequences, approximately 40% being singletons. Sequenced material: PBMCs. The receptors shown here come from a human donor in good health (CMV status not recorded). Some clones in this sample may be carry-over from other donors' samples.

V and J are TRBV29-1 and TRBJ2-2, with a possible D match to TRBD2 (5 bases). CDR1 and CDR2 from the germline V gene are SQVTM and ANQGSEA. The CDR3 extends over 13 amino acids. Trimming pared 5 bases from V and 3 bases from J, leaving 10 bases between. Here the CDR3 DNA reads TGCAGCGTTCGGGGATTTTACACCGGGGAGCTGTTTTTT. The encoded protein is CSVRGFYTGELFF.

This clonotype was picked up a small number of times. The chain recombines TRBV28 with TRBJ2-1, with 9 bases lining up with TRBD1. V lost 2 bases to trimming and J lost 4 bases; unmatched junction nucleotides: 6. There are 16 residues in the CDR3. Per germline, CDR1 MDHEN and CDR2 SYDVKM. CDR3 residues: CASSLRGQGFYNEQFF. The CDR3 DNA reads as TGTGCCAGCAGTTTAAGGGGACAGGGTTTTTACAATGAGCAGTTCTTC.

V is TRBV12-3 or TRBV12-4 and J is TRBJ2-1; TRBD2 aligns across 16 bases. The CDR3 is 19 residues long. The V segment lost 6 bases and the J segment 3 bases; nucleotides outside the gene matches: 11. DNA for the CDR3: TGTGCCAGCAGGGGGACTAGCGGGGGGGCCCTTTTCGGCTACAATGAGCAGTTCTTC. Its protein is CASRGTSGGALFGYNEQFF.

This chain uses TRBV27 with TRBJ2-7; D remains ambiguous. The CDR3 sequence is 14 residues long. Between the trimmed V and J ends, which lost 6 bases and 3 bases, there was a span of 15 bases. CDR1 and CDR2 (germline): MNHEY, SMNVEV (reference sequence). The CDR3 coding sequence is TGTGCCAGCAGCCCTATAGAGCGAAACTACGAGCAGTACTTC. Translating gives CASSPIERNYEQYF.

With regard to this clonotype: It may be a read error: a sequence one base away is much more abundant. V is TRBV7-2 and J is TRBJ2-3, with D possibly TRBD1 on 5 matching bases. Between the trimmed V and J ends, which lost 0 bases and 1 base, there was a span of 14 bases. Germline lookup yields CDR1 SGHTA and CDR2 FQGNSA. This CDR3 is 17 amino acids long. DNA for the CDR3: TGTGCCAGCAGCTTAGCGCGCAGGGTACTACGCACAGATACGCAGTATTTT. Translating it yields CASSLARRVLRTDTQYF.

This chain links TRBV7-2 with TRBJ2-1; TRBD2 aligns across 7 bases. This CDR3 region has 17 residues. Trimming at V came to 3 bases and at J to 7 bases, leaving 15 bases not matched to a gene. In germline, CDR1 is SGHTA, CDR2 FQGNSA. CDR3 amino acids: CASSFSVREGMINEQFF. CDR3 DNA sequence: TGTGCCAGCAGCTTTTCCGTCAGGGAGGGCATGATTAATGAGCAGTTCTTC. The whole variable domain, remainder taken from reference TRBV7-2 and TRBJ2-1, is GAGVSQSPSNKVTEKGKDVELRCDPISGHTALYWYRQSLGQGLEFLIYFQGNSAPDKSGLPSDRFSAERTGGSVSTLTIQRTQQEDSAVYLCASSFSVREGMINEQFFGPGTRLTVL.

This clonotype was recorded a few times. The chain uses TRBV7-9 and TRBJ1-2, with a possible D match to TRBD1 (5 bases). This CDR3 region has 19 residues. The germline V and J ends were trimmed by 3 bases and 0 bases, with 23 bases remaining between them. Germline V gene lookup returns CDR1 SEHNR and CDR2 FQNEAQ (reference sequence). The CDR3 sequence is CASSFFSQEGELANYGYTF. The CDR3 DNA sequence: TGTGCCAGCAGCTTTTTTTCTCAGGAAGGGGAATTGGCTAACTATGGCTACACCTTC.

The CDR3 region is CSARVLANEQYF. CDR3 bases: TGCAGTGCTAGGGTACTAGCGAACGAGCAGTACTTC. This chain connects TRBV20-1 to TRBJ2-7; 7 bases line up with TRBD2. CDR1 is DFQATT, CDR2 SNEGSKA, per germline (reference sequence). The CDR3 length is 12 residues. The J segment lost 5 bases and the V segment lost 3 bases, leaving 4 bases of the junction unmatched.

This chain connects TRBV20-1 to TRBJ2-3; TRBD2 matches 12 bases. CDR1 is DFQATT and CDR2 is SNEGSKA in the germline V gene (reference sequence). V gave up 4 bases and J gave up 3 bases; unmatched junction bases: 5. The CDR3 totals 15 residues. CDR3 coding DNA: TGCAGTGCTACCCCTACTAGCGGGAGGACAGATACGCAGTATTTT. Translated, it gives CSATPTSGRTDTQYF.

About this clonotype: Sequence at one end of the junction differs from germline and may be a read error. V usage is TRBV9 and J usage is TRBJ1-5; D call uncertain. This CDR3 has 13 amino acids. Germline CDR1 is SGDLS and CDR2 is YYNGEE. The CDR3 is CASSVYWNQPPHF. As DNA, the CDR3 is TGTGCCAGCAGCGTATATTGGAATCAGCCCCCGCATTTT.